These 6 T cell receptor beta chains came from one sample sequenced in a study of CXCR3-negative and CXCR3-positive naive CD8 T cells. The TRB cDNA libraries were prepared by 5' RACE with UMI labels. TCRdb re-analyzed the 5' RACE reads; it lists each CDR3 protein once, without DNA. This sample's clone table lists some 130,000 distinct CDR3 sequences. Their target antigens are unknown. Study-level results: When CXCR3-positive naive cells were set against CXCR3-negative naive cells, the former had more hydrophobic TRB CDR3s.

What was sequenced was naive CXCR3+ CD8+ T cells from blood. The subset denotes: CD45RO-CCR7+CD27+CD95- naive CD8+ T cells expressing CXCR3 (TNR3+). All receptors derive from a human donor in good health. Some clones in this sample may be carry-over from other donors' samples.

The chain couples TRBV15 to TRBJ2-5; the TRBD1 assignment by TCRdb is unverifiable without DNA. Germline CDR1 reads LNHNV; CDR2 reads YYDKDF (reference sequence). This CDR3 region has 16 residues. The CDR3 reads CATEERRTGGFETQYF.

The chain joins TRBV5-1 to TRBJ2-7; TCRdb selects TRBD1, and the lack of DNA leaves this call unchecked. Per the germline V gene, CDR1 is SGHRS and CDR2 is YFSETQ. This CDR3 contains 13 residues. CDR3 residues: CASSAGTVHKQYF.

The chain joins TRBV19 to TRBJ1-5; TCRdb reports TRBD1, a call that lacks DNA to check it against. Germline assignment: CDR1 LNHDA and CDR2 SQIVND (reference sequence). The CDR3 contains 16 residues. CDR3 sequence reads: CASKSLRDRYNQPQHF.

The chain employs TRBV9 and TRBJ2-3. Germline-derived CDR1 and CDR2 are SGDLS and YYNGEE. The CDR3 consists of 13 residues. CDR3 region: CASSVVGSDTQYF.

The V call is TRBV2, the J call TRBJ2-1; the TCRdb call, TRBD1, lacks DNA for checking. This CDR3 comprises 15 residues. CDR1 SNHLY and CDR2 FYNNEI come from the germline V gene. The CDR3 spells CASSSTGGLNNEQFF.

J is TRBJ2-1 and V is TRBV12-3 or TRBV12-4; TCRdb outputs TRBD2, but without DNA this stays unchecked. The CDR3 totals 15 residues. The CDR3 is CASSLAGGHYNEQFF.